This TCR beta chain emerged from a study of T cell changes during pregnancy in multiple sclerosis. Trimming at V came to 6 bases and at J to 2 bases, leaving 5 bases not matched to a gene. The CDR3 consists of 14 residues. Germline V gives CDR1 WNHNN, CDR2 SYGVQD (reference sequence). TCRdb's table, derived via immunoSEQ multiplex PCR, lists solely in-frame clones and lacks some. This table has more than 80,000 clones, 90% to 95% appearing once. The TCR originated in a female donor with multiple sclerosis, enrolled in a pregnancy study. This chain uses TRBV10-1 with TRBJ1-1; 8 bases line up with TRBD1. The sequencing used peripheral blood, collected in the second trimester of pregnancy. This CDR3 reads CASSDRGGNTEAFF. CDR3 bases: TGCGCCAGCAGCGACAGGGGAGGTAACACTGAAGCTTTCTTT.